This T cell receptor beta chain was captured in a study of monozygotic twins with inflammatory bowel disease. Study-wide results and limits: Extra variability in the repertoires of patients may have come from differing immunosuppressive treatments. Concordant and discordant twins showed no difference in repertoire similarity, possibly from limited power.

For this clonotype: No antigen is known for it.

CDR1 is SGDLS and CDR2 is YYNGEE in the germline V gene. This CDR3 is 14 amino acids long. Reanalyzing the 5' RACE reads, TCRdb keeps one entry per CDR3 protein, without DNA. The specimen's table records fewer than 450,000 distinct CDR3 sequences. Sequenced: blood. The chain employs TRBV9 and TRBJ1-1. The sequence derives from a human donor with ulcerative colitis or Crohn's disease, or a healthy co-twin of an affected twin (not recorded which). CDR3 protein: CASSVALGWTEAFF.